Below are 21 T cell receptor beta chains sequenced from a single sample in a study of blood T cell repertoires in COVID-19. TCRdb keeps only in-frame clones here, not all; method: immunoSEQ multiplex PCR. Among about 180,000 clones, approximately 88% were seen once, and the ten largest hold more than 3.5%. Material for sequencing was peripheral blood. Receptors originate from a woman aged 25 to 39 with acute or convalescent COVID-19.

The table lists this clone with a count of one. CDR3 DNA: TGTGCCAGCACCTTACAGGGGGCGGTCACTGAAGCTTTCTTT. Amino acids: CASTLQGAVTEAFF. The rearrangement links TRBV6-7 to TRBJ1-1; 9 bases line up with TRBD1. TRBV6-7 is treated as an ORF (open reading frame) with a function not yet certain. V lost 7 bases and J lost 4; bases outside the gene matches: 7. The CDR3 has 14 amino acids.

This clone was detected only once. This CDR3 fails to terminate in the conserved phenylalanine or tryptophan, so it likely reflects a read error. It is unclear where the CDR3 begins or ends on the DNA, so no DNA is shown, and the CDR3 is as TCRdb lists it. This chain uses TRBV12-3 or TRBV12-4 with TRBJ1-1; the DNA was not compared with TRBD1, the D call given in the table. The CDR3 is 12 amino acids long, termini counted. CDR3 protein: CASSLAGQGQAI.

The CDR3 DNA reads TGTGCCAGCTCACCGCCTTGGGGGCGGAGGCCCTCCTACAATGAGCAGTTCTTC. The encoded protein is CASSPPWGRRPSYNEQFF. V and J are TRBV18 and TRBJ2-1, with D possibly matching TRBD1 (6 bases). Per germline, CDR1 KGHSH and CDR2 LQKENI. V lost 3 bases and J lost 0, with 18 bases in between. This CDR3 region has 18 residues.

V and J are TRBV7-2 and TRBJ1-2; D gene uncertain. V lost 3 bases and J 6 bases, leaving 14 bases between the germline ends. The CDR3 length is 14 residues. CDR1 is SGHTA and CDR2 is FQGNSA in the germline V gene. DNA of the CDR3: TGTGCCAGCAGCTTTGTGTGGACTTCAAATGGCTACACCTTC. Translating gives CASSFVWTSNGYTF.

The chain couples TRBV7-8 to TRBJ1-5; unclear D gene. Per germline, CDR1 SGHVS and CDR2 FQNEAQ. The CDR3 is 13 residues long. V was pared by 2 bases and J by 7 bases, with 9 bases between. The CDR3 DNA reads as TGTGCCAGCAGCTTAAGTGAGGGACAGCCCCAGCATTTT. Protein sequence: CASSLSEGQPQHF. The complete variable domain, with remaining parts taken from reference TRBV7-8 and TRBJ1-5, reads GAGVSQSPRYKVAKRGQDVALRCDPISGHVSLFWYQQALGQGPEFLTYFQNEAQLDKSGLPSDRFFAERPEGSVSTLKIQRTQQEDSAVYLCASSLSEGQPQHFGDGTRLSIL.

This clone was observed a single time. The CDR3 bases are TGTGCCAGCAGCGTAGCAGGGAACGGAAACACCATATATTTT. As protein: CASSVAGNGNTIYF. The chain joins TRBV9 to TRBJ1-3, with D possibly being TRBD1 (5 bases). CDR1 and CDR2 (germline): SGDLS, YYNGEE. V lost 0 bases, J lost 4 bases, and 8 bases lay in between. The CDR3 has 14 residues. The complete variable domain, with remaining parts taken from reference TRBV9 and TRBJ1-3, reads DSGVTQTPKHLITATGQRVTLRCSPRSGDLSVYWYQQSLDQGLQFLIQYYNGEERAKGNILERFSAQQFPDLHSELNLSSLELGDSALYFCASSVAGNGNTIYFGEGSWLTVV.

The chain recombines TRBV4-2 with TRBJ1-1; tentative D call: TRBD1 (6 bases). Between the trimmed V and J ends, which lost 2 bases and 2 bases, there was a span of 9 bases. Germline loops: CDR1 LGHNA, CDR2 YNFKEQ. The CDR3 length is 14 residues. The CDR3 nucleotides are TGTGCCAGCAGCCAAATGGACAGCAACACTGAAGCTTTCTTT. Amino acids: CASSQMDSNTEAFF.

This chain uses TRBV19 with TRBJ2-7; tentatively, D is TRBD1 (5 bases). Germline V lookup: CDR1 LNHDA, CDR2 SQIVND (reference sequence). This CDR3 region has 14 residues. V dropped 4 bases and J dropped 3 bases, with 13 bases sitting between them. The DNA of the CDR3 is TGTGCCAGTAGTAGGGGCAGAAACTACTACGAGCAGTACTTC. It is translated as CASSRGRNYYEQYF.

The chain combines TRBV27 with TRBJ2-1; the D is unclear. The germline V and J ends were trimmed by 4 bases and 12 bases, with 16 bases remaining between them. This CDR3 has 13 amino acids. Germline CDR1 reads MNHEY; CDR2 reads SMNVEV (reference sequence). CDR3: CASSYSRREGQFF. CDR3 nucleotide sequence: TGTGCCAGCAGTTACTCTAGGAGAGAAGGGCAGTTCTTC.

The CDR3 DNA sequence: TGTGCCAGCAGCAGGAATCAATATGGCTACACCTTC. It translates to CASSRNQYGYTF. The V call is TRBV2, the J call TRBJ1-2; D is ambiguous. Germline CDR1 SNHLY, CDR2 FYNNEI. The germline V and J ends were trimmed by 6 bases and 5 bases, with 10 bases remaining between them. The CDR3 totals 12 residues.

The chain couples TRBV27 to TRBJ2-2; D gene unclear. The germline CDR1 and CDR2 sequences are MNHEY and SMNVEV (reference sequence). V dropped 7 bases and J dropped 1 base, with 7 bases sitting between them. CDR3 size: 13 residues. The CDR3 DNA reads TGTGCCAGCAAGACTTTGAACACCGGGGAGCTGTTTTTT. Translated, it gives CASKTLNTGELFF.

The genes are TRBV7-9 and TRBJ2-2, with a weak D call TRBD2 (6 bases). The CDR3 contains 15 residues. The germline V gene encodes CDR1 SEHNR and CDR2 FQNEAQ (reference sequence). The V end lost 5 bases, the J end lost 0 bases, and 10 bases lay between the germline ends. The CDR3 DNA follows: TGTGCCAGCAGCCCTGGGGGGACGAACACCGGGGAGCTGTTTTTT. It translates to CASSPGGTNTGELFF.

This chain uses TRBV19 with TRBJ1-1; D is undetermined. Looked up from germline, CDR1 is LNHDA and CDR2 is SQIVND (reference sequence). V lost 3 bases, J lost 8 bases, and 10 bases lay in between. The CDR3 totals 12 residues. CDR3 in DNA: TGTGCCAGTAGTATGCGGGGAGGGGAAGCTTTCTTT. It codes for CASSMRGGEAFF.

The rearrangement joins TRBV25-1 to TRBJ2-1; 9 bases fit TRBD1. Unmatched junction bases numbered 15, after V lost 3 bases and J lost 6 bases. The CDR3 consists of 18 residues. Germline assignment: CDR1 MGHDK and CDR2 SYGVNS. The CDR3 spells CASSDLRLGQGGSNEQFF. The CDR3 bases are TGTGCCAGCAGTGATCTAAGGCTGGGACAGGGAGGGTCCAATGAGCAGTTCTTC.

The chain links TRBV27 to TRBJ2-2; D remains unclear. V lost 2 bases to trimming and J lost 3 bases, with 7 bases between them. Germline assignment: CDR1 MNHEY and CDR2 SMNVEV (reference sequence). The CDR3 totals 14 residues. The CDR3 DNA follows: TGTGCCAGCAGTTTAAGGCGGTACACCGGGGAGCTGTTTTTT. Encoded protein: CASSLRRYTGELFF.

This sequence joins TRBV6-5 and TRBJ1-2; TRBD1 agrees at 7 bases. Germline CDR1 reads MNHEY; CDR2 reads SVGAGI. The length of the CDR3 is 12 residues. V shed 5 bases and J 5 bases; nucleotides not matched to a gene: 2. The CDR3 DNA follows: TGTGCCAGCAGTCGGGACAGTTATGGCTACACCTTC. Its protein is CASSRDSYGYTF.

The chain has TRBV5-1 and TRBJ2-7; 7 nucleotides line up with TRBD1. After removal of 4 bases from V and 7 bases from J, the junction contained 8 bases not matched to a gene. The CDR3 contains 13 residues. Per the germline V gene, CDR1 is SGHRS and CDR2 is YFSETQ. The CDR3 region is CASSPDRPREQYF. In DNA, the CDR3 is TGCGCCAGCAGCCCGGACAGGCCCCGGGAGCAGTACTTC. Full variable domain (missing parts from reference TRBV5-1 and TRBJ2-7): KAGVTQTPRYLIKTRGQQVTLSCSPISGHRSVSWYQQTPGQGLQFLFEYFSETQRNKGNFPGRFSGRQFSNSRSEMNVSTLELGDSALYLCASSPDRPREQYFGPGTRLTVT.

The chain uses TRBV28 and TRBJ1-3; possibly TRBD1 for D (5 bases). Trimming removed 2 bases at V and 5 bases at J, with 10 bases between. Germline assignment: CDR1 MDHEN and CDR2 SYDVKM. This CDR3 contains 14 residues. The CDR3 sequence: CASSLIDSRNTIYF. For the CDR3, the DNA is TGTGCCAGCAGTTTAATCGACAGCCGAAACACCATATATTTT.

This clone has just a few counts. The rearrangement uses TRBV30 and TRBJ1-5; D is unclear. Germline loops: CDR1 GTSNPN, CDR2 SVGIG (reference sequence). Deletions cut 2 bases from V and 1 base from J, with 6 bases between. The CDR3 has 13 amino acids. CDR3 nucleotides: TGTGCCTGGAGTACAGAGAGCAATCAGCCCCAGCATTTT. Translation gives CAWSTESNQPQHF.

This chain joins TRBV3-1 (or the pseudogene TRBV3-2) and TRBJ1-4, with 10 bases identical to TRBD1. Germline trimming cut 3 bases from V and 8 bases from J; bases unmatched to any gene: 6. The CDR3 loop spans 15 amino acids. Germline CDR1 reads LGHDT; CDR2 reads YNNKEL (reference sequence). The CDR3 is CASSQRTGGNEKLFF. The CDR3 DNA reads as TGTGCCAGCAGCCAGAGGACAGGGGGTAACGAAAAACTGTTTTTT.

This clone was observed a few times. The chain combines TRBV19 with TRBJ1-3; D remains unclear. There are 11 residues in the CDR3. Trimming left V 7 bases short and J 4 bases short, with 5 bases between. Germline V gives CDR1 LNHDA, CDR2 SQIVND (reference sequence). The CDR3 DNA follows: TGTGCCAGTATTCAGGGAAACACCATATATTTT. As protein: CASIQGNTIYF.